What follows describes a single T cell receptor (beta chain). This entry belongs to a study of blood T cell repertoires in COVID-19. How the authors handled the data: Amplified reference gene primers provided the basis for estimating nucleated cell counts. Here immunoSEQ multiplex PCR was the method, and the copy in TCRdb shows in-frame clones only, minus some. V, J and clone size derive from that table, while D and trimming were established from the DNA sequence. This table has about 200,000 clones, roughly 89% appearing once. This CDR3 comprises 14 residues. V was trimmed by 2 bases and J by 6 bases, leaving 11 bases between them. Germline CDR1 and CDR2: SGHRS and YFSETQ.

The sequence was obtained from a man between 60 and 75 years old who had recovered from COVID-19. This chain links TRBV5-1 with TRBJ2-2; TRBD2 might be the D (6 bases). The specimen sequenced was peripheral blood. CDR3 sequence reads: CASSLGGTAGELFF. The DNA of the CDR3 is TGCGCCAGCAGCTTAGGAGGGACGGCCGGGGAGCTGTTTTTT.